This entry describes one TCR beta chain. Its antigen target is currently unknown. Nothing much larger sits one base from this clone, and base qualities are not available. These data belong to a study of T cell repertoires in cytomegalovirus infection (dated by TCRdb to 2018 to 2020). Regarding the complete study: Peptide stimulations targeted recently identified HLA-C-restricted CMV epitopes, whose presentation resists viral immunomodulation, together with well-studied HLA-B-restricted epitopes. Donor HLA type was relevant to the analysis, because carriage of CMV infection together with the matching HLA type was indicated by public TCR beta signatures.

Sequencer: Illumina HiSeq 1500. Starting from the raw public reads, TCRdb applied fastp trimming at Q25, assembled clones with MiXCR and retained in-frame beta chains. Merged by CDR3 protein, the rows form single entries marked with the most common genes and DNA. The sample includes about 400,000 distinct CDR3 sequences, with roughly 34% observed a single time. The top ten hold 13% of the sample. What the work shows at the level of the full study, not this receptor alone: Cumulative frequency of public TCR beta family members discriminated carriers of CMV infection plus the relevant HLA type in this cohort and an independent approximately 370-donor cohort. The ex vivo response was dominated by HLA-C-restricted CMV-specific TCR beta clonotypes, and the single most frequent clonotype in two of eight donors was supplied by these HLA-C-restricted clonotypes.

This sample's treatment or condition label indicates: in vitro stimulation with specific CMV peptide epitopes to enrich CMV-specific T cells. The germline V gene specifies SGHTA as CDR1 and FQGNSA as CDR2. Including the terminal cysteine and phenylalanine, the CDR3 comprises 15 residues. Only CDR3 DNA is held: 45 bases, read in frame from base 1. V is reduced by 1 base and J by 3 bases, leaving a spacing of 11 bases between them. The material sequenced was cultured PBMCs, taken from culture after CMV antigen stimulation. The sequence joins TRBV7-2 to TRBJ2-3; matching of 6 bases hints at TRBD1 as the D gene. The receptor was derived from a human donor in good health (CMV status not recorded). Some clones in this sample may be carry-over from other donors' samples. The sequenced DNA: TGTGCCAGCAGCTTAGGGCTAGGGGGAACAGATACGCAGTATTTT. Its translation reads: CASSLGLGGTDTQYF.